This entry features one T cell receptor beta chain sequence. The sample comes from a study of blood T cell repertoires in COVID-19. Background on the study: Researchers got acute and convalescent COVID-19 samples from the United States, Italy and Spain. T cells, B-cell-depleted T cells, or PBMCs provided the cDNA or gDNA that served as material.

Methods used by the authors: The assay estimated nucleated cells by amplifying reference gene primers. The repertoire was sequenced with immunoSEQ multiplex PCR; TCRdb's copy has only in-frame clones and lacks some. V and J calls and clone size follow that table, whereas D and trimming were derived from the DNA. The data hold 200,000 or so clones, with about nine tenths observed a single time. V was clipped by 6 bases and J by 7 bases; unmatched bases: 6. The germline gives CDR1 LNHDA, CDR2 SQIVND (reference sequence). The CDR3 is made up of 15 amino acids. The chain joins TRBV19 to TRBJ1-6, with 10 bases lining up with TRBD1. This clonotype was sampled from a man aged 55 to 69 who had recovered from COVID-19. Source material: peripheral blood. As DNA, the CDR3 is TGTGCCAGTAGAGGGCTGGGACAGGGGAATTCACCCCTCCACTTT. Amino acids: CASRGLGQGNSPLHF.